This T cell receptor (beta chain) was recovered during a study of Ad26.COV2.S vaccination and SARS-CoV-2 variants. Per germline, CDR1 SEHNR and CDR2 FQNEAQ (reference sequence). V lost 5 bases, J lost 3 bases, and 6 bases stayed unmatched. The CDR3 runs 15 residues. Method: immunoSEQ multiplex PCR; TCRdb's copy keeps in-frame clones and lacks some. This sample has about 460,000 clones, with roughly nine tenths found just once. Treatment of the sample: around 19 received Ad26.COV2.S at low or high dose, single or two shots; about five received placebo; per-sample allocation not given. Sampling occurred on day 63 after the first vaccine or placebo injection.

The V gene is TRBV7-9, the J gene TRBJ2-2; TRBD1 matches at 7 bases. The clonotype was recovered from a person between 18 and 65 years old who received the Ad26.COV2.S COVID-19 vaccine or a placebo. This specimen consisted of peripheral blood, obtained in a trial of Ad26.COV2.S vaccine versus placebo. The DNA for the CDR3 is TGTGCCAGCAGCCCCTCGACAGGGCACACCGGGGAGCTGTTTTTT. It is translated as CASSPSTGHTGELFF.